Listed below are T cell receptor beta chains from one sample, sequenced in a study of blood T cell repertoires in COVID-19. TCRdb's copy holds only in-frame clones and misses some; the assay was immunoSEQ multiplex PCR. Of 250,000 or so clones listed, roughly 84% were seen once; the top ten hold approximately 1.5%. Sequencing was performed on peripheral blood. These receptor sequences come from a woman aged 40 to 50 who had recovered from COVID-19. CDR3s include the opening cysteine and the closing phenylalanine or tryptophan. D genes are given only for firm matches. Clone size, where shown, is once, few, many, or a class for clones that have expanded.

V gene	D gene	J gene	clone size	CDR3 protein	CDR3 DNA
TRBV28	.	TRBJ2-1	.	CASSPRQGGLSYNEQFF	TGTGCCAGCAGTCCGCGACAGGGAGGCCTCTCCTACAATGAGCAGTTCTTC
TRBV10-3	TRBD1	TRBJ2-7	.	CAISDLTTGGQGKLYEQYF	TGTGCCATCAGTGACCTCACGACAGGGGGCCAGGGAAAACTCTACGAGCAGTACTTC
TRBV2	TRBD1	TRBJ2-7	.	CASSDTGTGAYEQYF	TGTGCCAGCAGTGATACCGGGACAGGGGCCTACGAGCAGTACTTC
TRBV5-8	.	TRBJ1-4	.	CASSRGGQTNEKLFF	TGTGCCAGCAGCCGCGGAGGCCAGACTAATGAAAAACTGTTTTTT
TRBV28	TRBD1	TRBJ2-2	once	CASSLPNYEDRAGELFF	TGTGCCAGCAGTTTACCGAACTACGAAGACAGGGCCGGGGAGCTGTTTTTT
TRBV3-1/TRBV3-2	TRBD1	TRBJ1-2	.	CASRGTGENYGYTF	TGTGCCAGCAGGGGGACAGGGGAAAACTATGGCTACACCTTC
TRBV28	.	TRBJ1-5	.	CASSTRDNQPQHF	TGTGCCAGCAGCACCCGGGACAATCAGCCCCAGCATTTT
TRBV19	.	TRBJ2-2	.	CASRVAQGTGELFF	TGTGCCAGTAGGGTTGCGCAGGGGACGGGGGAGCTGTTTTTT
TRBV28	.	TRBJ2-3	.	CASLTSTDTQYF	TGTGCCAGCTTGACTAGCACAGATACGCAGTATTTT
TRBV30	.	TRBJ1-4	.	CAWSRGHGNEKLFF	TGTGCCTGGAGCCGTGGGCACGGTAATGAAAAACTGTTTTTT
TRBV4-2	TRBD1	TRBJ1-6	.	CASSQGDRGSSPLHF	TGTGCCAGCAGCCAAGGGGACAGGGGAAGTTCACCCCTCCACTTT
TRBV5-4	.	TRBJ1-1	.	CASSLGAGVANTEAFF	TGTGCCAGCAGCTTGGGGGCAGGCGTCGCCAACACTGAAGCTTTCTTT
TRBV5-4	.	TRBJ1-2	.	CASSLDQGMGGYTF	TGTGCCAGCAGCTTGGACCAGGGGATGGGGGGCTACACCTTC
TRBV5-1	TRBD2	TRBJ2-6	.	CASSLVWRGGPSGANVLTF	TGCGCCAGCAGCTTGGTGTGGCGGGGGGGCCCTTCTGGGGCCAACGTCCTGACTTTC
TRBV10-2	.	TRBJ1-1	.	CASSVSLQGNTEAFF	TGCGCCAGCAGTGTAAGTTTACAGGGGAACACTGAAGCTTTCTTT
TRBV6-5	.	TRBJ1-3	.	CASSYSTGAGNTIYF	TGTGCCAGCAGTTACTCGACCGGGGCTGGAAACACCATATATTTT
TRBV4-1	.	TRBJ2-7	once	CASSRDYEQYF	TGCGCCAGCAGCCGCGACTACGAGCAGTACTTC
TRBV28	.	TRBJ1-1	.	CASSLGGGTEAFF	TGTGCCAGCAGCCTAGGTGGCGGCACTGAAGCTTTCTTT
TRBV6-5	.	TRBJ2-2	.	CASSYSLFTGELFF	TGTGCCAGCAGTTACTCCCTCTTCACCGGGGAGCTGTTTTTT
TRBV29-1	.	TRBJ2-7	.	CSVAQGSYEQYF	TGCAGCGTTGCGCAGGGAAGCTACGAGCAGTACTTC
TRBV28	.	TRBJ2-5	.	CASRGEVTQYF	TGTGCCAGCAGGGGGGAGGTGACCCAGTACTTC
TRBV29-1	.	TRBJ1-2	.	CSVADYGYTF	TGCAGCGTTGCCGACTATGGCTACACCTTC
TRBV6-5	TRBD1	TRBJ2-5	.	CASTRQGAWETQYF	TGTGCCAGCACCCGACAGGGGGCATGGGAGACCCAGTACTTC
TRBV27	.	TRBJ2-7	.	CASSSRGPLEQYF	TGTGCCAGCAGTTCGAGAGGGCCCCTTGAGCAGTACTTC
TRBV5-6	TRBD1	TRBJ2-7	once	CASSSTGDRSEQYF	TGTGCCAGCAGTTCGACAGGGGATCGGAGCGAGCAGTACTTC
TRBV4-2	.	TRBJ2-6	.	CASSQDSLGESGANVLTF	TGTGCCAGCAGCCAAGATAGCCTCGGTGAGTCTGGGGCCAACGTCCTGACTTTC
TRBV20-1	.	TRBJ2-5	.	CSASRGGWNRQETQYF	TGCAGTGCTAGTCGAGGCGGGTGGAACCGACAAGAGACCCAGTACTTC
TRBV27	TRBD1	TRBJ2-7	few	CASSRTGGYEQYF	TGTGCCAGCAGTCGGACAGGGGGTTACGAGCAGTACTTC
TRBV10-1	.	TRBJ1-4	.	CARSRAGGRRATNEKLFF	TGCGCCAGGTCCCGAGCTGGGGGGAGGAGGGCAACTAATGAAAAACTGTTTTTT
TRBV2	.	TRBJ1-3	once	CASSLESSGNTIYF	TGTGCCAGCAGCTTGGAGTCCTCTGGAAACACCATATATTTT
TRBV29-1	.	TRBJ2-3	.	CSVEADLRTDTQYF	TGCAGCGTTGAAGCTGACTTACGCACAGATACGCAGTATTTT
TRBV4-1	TRBD1	TRBJ1-2	.	CASSHYGTGNGYTF	TGCGCCAGCAGCCATTACGGGACAGGGAATGGCTACACCTTC
TRBV4-2	.	TRBJ1-1	.	CASSQVTTNTEAFF	TGTGCCAGCAGCCAAGTCACAACGAACACTGAAGCTTTCTTT
TRBV6-5	.	TRBJ1-1	.	CATRPGSRNTEAFF	TGTGCCACCCGACCGGGATCACGGAACACTGAAGCTTTCTTT
TRBV6-5	.	TRBJ1-5	.	CASSYSGDINQPQHF	TGTGCCAGCAGTTACTCGGGAGACATCAATCAGCCCCAGCATTTT
TRBV28	.	TRBJ1-6	.	CASSLPDSPLHF	TGTGCCAGCAGTTTACCGGATTCACCCCTCCACTTT
TRBV3-1/TRBV3-2	.	TRBJ2-5	.	CASSQDIAGETQYF	TGTGCCAGCAGCCAAGATATTGCAGGGGAGACCCAGTACTTC
TRBV5-5	.	TRBJ2-7	.	CASSLYIQDVTYEQYF	TGTGCCAGCAGCTTGTACATACAGGACGTAACCTACGAGCAGTACTTC
TRBV6-5	.	TRBJ2-7	.	CASIPGQRSYEQYF	TGTGCCAGCATTCCCGGACAACGCTCCTACGAGCAGTACTTC
TRBV9	.	TRBJ1-3	.	CASSVGGVSGNTIYF	TGTGCCAGCAGCGTAGGGGGGGTTTCGGGAAACACCATATATTTT
TRBV19	.	TRBJ1-1	.	CASSEFRVATEAFF	TGTGCCAGTAGTGAATTCAGGGTGGCGACTGAAGCTTTCTTT
TRBV3-1/TRBV3-2	TRBD2	TRBJ2-3	.	CASSQATGGVTQYF	TGTGCCAGCAGCCAAGCAACCGGGGGGGTTACGCAGTATTTT
TRBV5-6	.	TRBJ1-2	.	CASSLPGTQGWYTF	TGTGCCAGCAGCTTACCCGGGACTCAGGGATGGTACACCTTC
TRBV28	TRBD1	TRBJ1-4	.	CASSLPLGGINEKLFF	TGTGCCAGCAGTTTACCCTTAGGGGGCATTAATGAAAAACTGTTTTTT
TRBV9	.	TRBJ1-1	.	CASSVGDGATEAFF	TGTGCCAGCAGCGTAGGCGATGGGGCCACTGAAGCTTTCTTT
TRBV11-2	.	TRBJ2-5	.	CASSSQETQYF	TGTGCCAGCAGCTCACAAGAGACCCAGTACTTC
TRBV6-5	TRBD1	TRBJ1-2	.	CATTDGTGSFNGYTF	TGTGCCACCACCGACGGGACAGGGTCATTCAACGGCTACACCTTC
TRBV5-6	.	TRBJ2-7	.	CASSFSQVYEQYF	TGTGCCAGCAGCTTTTCACAGGTATACGAGCAGTACTTC
TRBV6-5	.	TRBJ2-1	.	CASRSVNHLSEQFF	TGTGCCAGCAGGTCGGTAAACCACCTAAGTGAGCAGTTCTTC
TRBV12-3/TRBV12-4	.	TRBJ1-5	.	CASSFGRQPQHF	TGTGCCAGCAGTTTCGGTCGACAGCCCCAGCATTTT